This T cell receptor beta chain emerged from a study of blood T cells in healthy people across ages. Study results and limitations: PBMCs left unsorted prevented a conclusive naive versus antigen-experienced comparison. It was found that TCR beta diversity correlated strongly with the percentage of naive T cells.

PCR was performed a second time for 7 to 11 cycles using a sample-barcoded 5' primer and a J-beta primer mix. Each cDNA molecule carried a tag from a template-switch adaptor that contained 12 random nucleotides. Using its own MiXCR run on the 5' RACE reads, TCRdb lists one record per CDR3 protein. The table lists under 2,000,000 distinct CDR3 sequences, about 49% of them singletons, with approximately 2% in the top ten. Each sample yielded at least 5.5 micrograms of PBMC total RNA. This clonotype showed up just a few times. The antigen is not known. The sequencing input was blood. The sequence derives from a woman in her thirties or forties in good health.

CDR3 sequence reads: CASSPSSAEAFF. The CDR3 DNA is TGTGCCAGCTCACCATCTTCTGCTGAAGCTTTCTTT. This chain uses TRBV18 with TRBJ1-1; no clear D. Per the germline V gene, CDR1 is KGHSH and CDR2 is LQKENI. Trimming removed 2 bases from V and 6 bases from J, with 7 bases in between. The CDR3 is 12 residues long.